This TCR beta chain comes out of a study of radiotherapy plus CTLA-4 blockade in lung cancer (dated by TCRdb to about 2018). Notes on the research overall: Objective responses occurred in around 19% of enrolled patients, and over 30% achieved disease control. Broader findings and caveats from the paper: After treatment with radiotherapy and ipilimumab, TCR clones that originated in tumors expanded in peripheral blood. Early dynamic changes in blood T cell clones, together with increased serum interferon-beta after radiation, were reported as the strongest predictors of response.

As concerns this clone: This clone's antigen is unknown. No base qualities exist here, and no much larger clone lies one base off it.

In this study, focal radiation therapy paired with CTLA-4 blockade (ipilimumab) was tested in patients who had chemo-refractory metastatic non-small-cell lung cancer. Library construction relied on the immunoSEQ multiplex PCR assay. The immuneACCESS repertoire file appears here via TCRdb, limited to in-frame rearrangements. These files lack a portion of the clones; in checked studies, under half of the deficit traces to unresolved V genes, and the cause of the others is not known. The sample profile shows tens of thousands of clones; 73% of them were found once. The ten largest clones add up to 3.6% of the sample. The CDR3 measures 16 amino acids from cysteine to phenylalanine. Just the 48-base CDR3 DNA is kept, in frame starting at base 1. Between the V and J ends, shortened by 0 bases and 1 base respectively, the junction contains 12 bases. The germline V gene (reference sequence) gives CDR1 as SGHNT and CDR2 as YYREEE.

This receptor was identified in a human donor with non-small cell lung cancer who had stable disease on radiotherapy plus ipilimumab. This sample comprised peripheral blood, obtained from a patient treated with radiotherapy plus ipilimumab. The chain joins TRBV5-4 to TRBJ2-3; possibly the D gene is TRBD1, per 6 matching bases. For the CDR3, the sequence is CASSLVQGSGTDTQYF. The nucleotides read TGTGCCAGCAGCTTGGTACAGGGTAGCGGCACAGATACGCAGTATTTT.